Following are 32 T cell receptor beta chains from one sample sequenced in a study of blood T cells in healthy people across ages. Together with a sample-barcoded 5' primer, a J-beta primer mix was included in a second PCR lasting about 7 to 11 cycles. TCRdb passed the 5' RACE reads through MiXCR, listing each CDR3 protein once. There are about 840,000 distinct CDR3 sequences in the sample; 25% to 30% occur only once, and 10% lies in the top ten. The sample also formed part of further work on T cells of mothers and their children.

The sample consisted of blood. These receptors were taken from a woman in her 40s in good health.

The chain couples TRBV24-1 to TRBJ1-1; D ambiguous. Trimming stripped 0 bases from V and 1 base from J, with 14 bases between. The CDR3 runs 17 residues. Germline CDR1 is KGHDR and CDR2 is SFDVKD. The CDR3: CATSDLLRDRGNTEAFF. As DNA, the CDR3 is TGTGCCACCAGTGATTTGCTGAGGGATCGGGGGAACACTGAAGCTTTCTTT.

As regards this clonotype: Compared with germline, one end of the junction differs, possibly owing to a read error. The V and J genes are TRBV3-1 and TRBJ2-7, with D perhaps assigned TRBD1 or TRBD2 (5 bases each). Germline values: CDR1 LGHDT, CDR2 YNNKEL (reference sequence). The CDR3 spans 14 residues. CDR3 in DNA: TGTGCCAGCAGCCAACGGGACGGCTCCGACGAGCAGTACTTC. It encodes CASSQRDGSDEQYF.

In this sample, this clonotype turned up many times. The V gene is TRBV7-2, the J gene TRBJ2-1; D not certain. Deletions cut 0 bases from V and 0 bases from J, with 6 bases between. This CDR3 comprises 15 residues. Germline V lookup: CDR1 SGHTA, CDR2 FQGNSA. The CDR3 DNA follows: TGTGCCAGCAGCTTAGCAACCAACTCCTACAATGAGCAGTTCTTC. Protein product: CASSLATNSYNEQFF. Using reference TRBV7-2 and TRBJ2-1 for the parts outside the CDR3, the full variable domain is GAGVSQSPSNKVTEKGKDVELRCDPISGHTALYWYRQSLGQGLEFLIYFQGNSAPDKSGLPSDRFSAERTGGSVSTLTIQRTQQEDSAVYLCASSLATNSYNEQFFGPGTRLTVL.

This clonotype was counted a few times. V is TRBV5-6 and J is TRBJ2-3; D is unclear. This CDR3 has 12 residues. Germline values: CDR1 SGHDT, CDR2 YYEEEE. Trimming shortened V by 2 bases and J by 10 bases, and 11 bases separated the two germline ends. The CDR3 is CASSLGKWAQYF. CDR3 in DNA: TGTGCCAGCAGCTTAGGGAAATGGGCGCAGTATTTT.

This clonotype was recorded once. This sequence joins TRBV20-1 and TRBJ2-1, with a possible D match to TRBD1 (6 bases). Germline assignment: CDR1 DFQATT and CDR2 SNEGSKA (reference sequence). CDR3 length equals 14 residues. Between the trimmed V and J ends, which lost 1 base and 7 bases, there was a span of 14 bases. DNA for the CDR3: TGCAGTGCTAGAGTCGGGACAAGGTGGAATGAGCAGTTCTTC. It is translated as CSARVGTRWNEQFF.

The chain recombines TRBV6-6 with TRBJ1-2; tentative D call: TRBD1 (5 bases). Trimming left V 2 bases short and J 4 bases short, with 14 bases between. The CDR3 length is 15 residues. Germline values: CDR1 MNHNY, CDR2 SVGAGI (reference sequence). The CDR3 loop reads CASSYDSVYPYGYTF. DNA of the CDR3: TGTGCCAGCAGTTACGACAGCGTCTACCCCTATGGCTACACCTTC.

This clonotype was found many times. The CDR3 sequence is CASSVLEGAGGYTF. For the CDR3, the DNA is TGTGCCAGCAGTGTACTCGAGGGGGCAGGAGGCTACACCTTC. V gene TRBV28 combines with J gene TRBJ1-2, with 7 bases matching TRBD1. CDR3 size: 14 residues. With 5 bases clipped from V and 8 bases from J, the junction kept 11 bases outside the gene matches. Germline values: CDR1 MDHEN, CDR2 SYDVKM.

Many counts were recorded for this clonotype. The CDR3 spells CASSPLGDTQYF. CDR3 DNA: TGTGCCAGCAGCCCACTAGGAGATACGCAGTATTTT. The chain is built from TRBV7-9 and TRBJ2-3, with D tentatively TRBD2 (5 bases). Between the trimmed V and J ends, which lost 5 bases and 5 bases, there was a span of 8 bases. The germline V gene has CDR1 SEHNR and CDR2 FQNEAQ (reference sequence). The CDR3 has 12 residues.

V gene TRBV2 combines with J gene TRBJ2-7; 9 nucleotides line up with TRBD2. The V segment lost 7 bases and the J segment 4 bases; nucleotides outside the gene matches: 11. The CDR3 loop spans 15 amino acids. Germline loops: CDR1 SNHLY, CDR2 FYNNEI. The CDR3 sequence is CASTRETSGVYEQYF. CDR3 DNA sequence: TGTGCCAGCACCCGAGAGACTAGCGGAGTATACGAGCAGTACTTC. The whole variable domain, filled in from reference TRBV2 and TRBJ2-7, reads EPEVTQTPSHQVTQMGQEVILRCVPISNHLYFYWYRQILGQKVEFLVSFYNNEISEKSEIFDDQFSVERPDGSNFTLKIRSTKLEDSAMYFCASTRETSGVYEQYFGPGTRLTVT.

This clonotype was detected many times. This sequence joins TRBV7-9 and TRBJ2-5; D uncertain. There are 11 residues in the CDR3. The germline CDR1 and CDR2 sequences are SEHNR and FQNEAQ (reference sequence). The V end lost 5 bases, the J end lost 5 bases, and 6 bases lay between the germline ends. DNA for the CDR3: TGTGCCAGCAGCCCGATGGAGACCCAGTACTTC. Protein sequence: CASSPMETQYF.

This CDR3 is CASRAGTNGGYTF. CDR3 DNA: TGTGCCAGCAGAGCCGGGACAAACGGTGGCTACACCTTC. This chain links TRBV6-6 with TRBJ1-2; perhaps TRBD1 as D (6 bases). V shed 6 bases and J shed 7 bases, with 15 bases lying between them. The CDR3 consists of 13 residues. CDR1 and CDR2 (germline): MNHNY, SVGAGI (reference sequence).

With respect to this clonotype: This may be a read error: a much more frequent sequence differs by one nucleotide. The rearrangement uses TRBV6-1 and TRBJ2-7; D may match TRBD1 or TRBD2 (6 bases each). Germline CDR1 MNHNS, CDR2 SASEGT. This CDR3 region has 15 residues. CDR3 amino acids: CASSLRGGPDDWQDF. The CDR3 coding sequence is TGTGCCAGCAGTCTGCGAGGGGGGCCGGATGACTGGCAGGACTTC.

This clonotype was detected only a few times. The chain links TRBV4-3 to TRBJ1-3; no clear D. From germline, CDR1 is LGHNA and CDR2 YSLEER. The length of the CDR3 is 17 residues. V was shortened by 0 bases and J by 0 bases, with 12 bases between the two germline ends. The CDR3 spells CASSQEYPSSSGNTIYF. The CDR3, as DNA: TGCGCCAGCAGCCAAGAGTATCCCTCCAGCTCTGGAAACACCATATATTTT.

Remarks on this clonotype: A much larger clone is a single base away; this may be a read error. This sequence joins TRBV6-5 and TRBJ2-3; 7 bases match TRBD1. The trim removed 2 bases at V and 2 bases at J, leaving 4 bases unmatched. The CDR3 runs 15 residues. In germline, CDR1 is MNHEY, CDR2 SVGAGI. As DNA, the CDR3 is TGTGCCAGCAGTTACCTCACAGGGGACACAGATACGCAGTATTTT. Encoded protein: CASSYLTGDTDTQYF.

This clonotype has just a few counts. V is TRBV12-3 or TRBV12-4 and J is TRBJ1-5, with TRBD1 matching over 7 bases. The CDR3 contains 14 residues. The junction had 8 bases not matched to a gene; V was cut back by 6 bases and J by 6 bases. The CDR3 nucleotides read TGTGCCAGCAGCACGACAGGGAGGGGTCAGCCCCAGCATTTT. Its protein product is CASSTTGRGQPQHF.

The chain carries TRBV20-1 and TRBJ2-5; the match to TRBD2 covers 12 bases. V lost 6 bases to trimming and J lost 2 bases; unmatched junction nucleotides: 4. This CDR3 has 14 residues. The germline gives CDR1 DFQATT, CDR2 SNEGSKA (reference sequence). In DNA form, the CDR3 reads TGCAGTGCCAGACTAGCGGGGGAGCAAGAGACCCAGTACTTC. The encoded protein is CSARLAGEQETQYF.

This CDR3 is CATSEGKNFEKLFF. In DNA form, the CDR3 reads TGTGCCACCAGTGAGGGCAAGAATTTTGAAAAACTGTTTTTT. This sequence joins TRBV24-1 and TRBJ1-4; D not resolved. Germline-derived CDR1 and CDR2 are KGHDR and SFDVKD. CDR3 length: 14 residues. Trimming removed 4 bases at V and 7 bases at J, with 12 bases between.

CDR3 bases: TGTGCCAGCAGCTCTAGCGGGGGTTGGGAGACCCAGTACTTC. Translation gives CASSSSGGWETQYF. This chain uses TRBV12-3 or TRBV12-4 with TRBJ2-5, with 10 bases aligning to TRBD2. The ends lost 6 bases at V and 5 bases at J; junction bases unmatched: 6. This CDR3 spans 14 amino acids.

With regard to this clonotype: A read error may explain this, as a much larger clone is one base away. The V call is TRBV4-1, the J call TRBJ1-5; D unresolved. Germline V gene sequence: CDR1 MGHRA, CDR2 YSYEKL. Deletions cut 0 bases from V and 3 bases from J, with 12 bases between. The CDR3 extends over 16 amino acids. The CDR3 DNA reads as TGCGCCAGCAGCCAAGAGTGGGGAACGGACAATCAGCCCCAGCATTTT. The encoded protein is CASSQEWGTDNQPQHF.

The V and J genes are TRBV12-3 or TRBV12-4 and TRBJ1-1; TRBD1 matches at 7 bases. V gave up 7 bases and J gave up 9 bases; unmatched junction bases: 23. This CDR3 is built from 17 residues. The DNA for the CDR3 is TGTGCCAGCACCCGTATGTGGGACAGCGCTTACGGGACTAAAGCTTTCTTT. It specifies CASTRMWDSAYGTKAFF.

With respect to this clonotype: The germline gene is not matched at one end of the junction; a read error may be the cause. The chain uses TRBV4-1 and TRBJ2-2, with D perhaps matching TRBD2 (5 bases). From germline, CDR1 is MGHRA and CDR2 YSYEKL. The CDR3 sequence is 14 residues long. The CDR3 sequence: CASSQESHTGERFF. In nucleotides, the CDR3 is TGCGCCAGCAGCCAGGAATCCCACACCGGGGAGCGGTTTTTT.

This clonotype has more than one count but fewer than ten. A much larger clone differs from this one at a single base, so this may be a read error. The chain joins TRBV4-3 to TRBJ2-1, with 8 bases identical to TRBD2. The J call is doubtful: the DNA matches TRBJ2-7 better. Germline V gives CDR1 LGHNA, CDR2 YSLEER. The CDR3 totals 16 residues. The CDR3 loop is CASSHFGGDSYNEQYF. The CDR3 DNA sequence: TGCGCCAGCAGCCACTTCGGGGGGGACTCCTACAATGAGCAGTACTTC.

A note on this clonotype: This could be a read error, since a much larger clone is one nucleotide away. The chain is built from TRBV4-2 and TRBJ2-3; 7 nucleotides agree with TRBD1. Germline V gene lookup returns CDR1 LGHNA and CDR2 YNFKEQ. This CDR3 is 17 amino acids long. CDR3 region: CASGQDAGTVITDTQYF. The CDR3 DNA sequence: TGTGCCAGCGGCCAAGATGCAGGGACAGTAATCACAGATACGCAGTATTTT.

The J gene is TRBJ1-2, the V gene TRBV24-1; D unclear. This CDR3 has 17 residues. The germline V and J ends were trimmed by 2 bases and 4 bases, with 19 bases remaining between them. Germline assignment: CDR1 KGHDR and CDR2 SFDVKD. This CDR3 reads CATSDSSPSRLGYGYTF. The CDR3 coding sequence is TGTGCCACCAGTGATTCTTCCCCGAGTCGACTTGGCTATGGCTACACCTTC.

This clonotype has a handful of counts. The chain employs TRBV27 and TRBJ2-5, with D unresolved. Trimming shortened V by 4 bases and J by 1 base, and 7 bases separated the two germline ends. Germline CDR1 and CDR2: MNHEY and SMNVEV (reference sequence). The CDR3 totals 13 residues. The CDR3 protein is CASSWTIQETQYF. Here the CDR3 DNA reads TGTGCCAGCAGTTGGACGATCCAAGAGACCCAGTACTTC.

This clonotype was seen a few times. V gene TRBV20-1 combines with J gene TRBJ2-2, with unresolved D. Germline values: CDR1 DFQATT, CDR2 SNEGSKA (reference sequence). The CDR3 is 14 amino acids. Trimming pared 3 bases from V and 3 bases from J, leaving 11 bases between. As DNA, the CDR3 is TGCAGTGCTAGTAAACCGGGTTACACCGGGGAGCTGTTTTTT. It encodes CSASKPGYTGELFF.

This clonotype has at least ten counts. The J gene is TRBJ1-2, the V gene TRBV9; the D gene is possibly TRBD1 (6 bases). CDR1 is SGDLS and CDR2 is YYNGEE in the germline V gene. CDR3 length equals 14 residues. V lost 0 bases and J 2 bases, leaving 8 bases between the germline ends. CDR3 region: CASSVVGQNYGYTF. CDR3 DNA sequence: TGTGCCAGCAGCGTAGTTGGACAGAACTATGGCTACACCTTC.

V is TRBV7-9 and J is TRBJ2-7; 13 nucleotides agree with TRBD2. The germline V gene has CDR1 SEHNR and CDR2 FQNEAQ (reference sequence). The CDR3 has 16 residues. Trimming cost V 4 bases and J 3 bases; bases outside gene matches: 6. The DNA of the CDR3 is TGTGCCAGCAGCTCAACTAGCGGGGGGGCAAGCTACGAGCAGTACTTC. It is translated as CASSSTSGGASYEQYF.

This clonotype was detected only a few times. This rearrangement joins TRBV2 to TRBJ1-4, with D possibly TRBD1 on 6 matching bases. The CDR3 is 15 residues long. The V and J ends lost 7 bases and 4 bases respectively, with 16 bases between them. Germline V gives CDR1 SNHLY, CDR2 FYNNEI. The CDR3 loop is CASTEGQGNNEKLFF. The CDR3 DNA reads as TGTGCCAGCACCGAGGGGCAGGGGAATAATGAAAAACTGTTTTTT.

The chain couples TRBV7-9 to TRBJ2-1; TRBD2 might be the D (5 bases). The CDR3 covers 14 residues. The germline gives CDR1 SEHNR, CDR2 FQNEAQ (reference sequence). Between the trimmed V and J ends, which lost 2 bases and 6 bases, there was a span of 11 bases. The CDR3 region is CASSLWGVTNEQFF. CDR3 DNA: TGTGCCAGCAGCTTATGGGGAGTTACCAATGAGCAGTTCTTC.

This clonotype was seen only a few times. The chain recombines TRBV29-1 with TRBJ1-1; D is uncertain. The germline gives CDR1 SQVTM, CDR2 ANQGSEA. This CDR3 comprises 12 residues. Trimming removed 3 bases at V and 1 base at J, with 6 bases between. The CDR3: CSVDAPNTEAFF. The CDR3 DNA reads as TGCAGCGTTGATGCCCCGAACACTGAAGCTTTCTTT.

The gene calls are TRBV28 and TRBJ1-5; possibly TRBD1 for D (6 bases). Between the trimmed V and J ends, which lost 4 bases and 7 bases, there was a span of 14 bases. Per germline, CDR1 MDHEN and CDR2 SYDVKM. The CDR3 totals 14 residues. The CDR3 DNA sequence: TGTGCCAGCAGTTCCCACAGGGTGGAACAGCCCCAGCATTTT. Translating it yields CASSSHRVEQPQHF.